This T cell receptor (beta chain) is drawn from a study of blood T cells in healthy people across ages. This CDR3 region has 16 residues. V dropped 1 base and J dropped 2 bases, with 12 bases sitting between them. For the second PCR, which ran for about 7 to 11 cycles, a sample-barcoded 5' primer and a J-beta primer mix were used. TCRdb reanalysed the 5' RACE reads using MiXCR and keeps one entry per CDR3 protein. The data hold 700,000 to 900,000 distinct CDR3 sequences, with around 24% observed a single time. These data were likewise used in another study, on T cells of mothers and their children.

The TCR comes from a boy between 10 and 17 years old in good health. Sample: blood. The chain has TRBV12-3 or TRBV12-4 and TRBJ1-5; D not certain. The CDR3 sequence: CASSLGLLLGNQPQHF. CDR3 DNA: TGTGCCAGCAGTTTAGGCCTTCTCTTGGGCAATCAGCCCCAGCATTTT.